This T cell receptor (beta chain) emerged from a study of OX40 agonist ivuxolimab in advanced cancers. Study background: Ivuxolimab is a fully human IgG2 antibody that activates OX40 (CD134). Having had anti-PD-1, anti-PD-L1 or anti-CTLA-4 therapy before was allowed, and over 35% had some. Study conclusions and caveats: Clones of CD4+ and CD8+ blood T cells grew by week 6 at doses of 0.1 to 3.0 mg/kg. Relative to CD4+ cells, CD8+ T cells on average had more expanded clones.

V was cut by 5 bases and J by 2 bases, with 16 bases left in between. This CDR3 has 15 amino acids. Germline loops: CDR1 SGHTA, CDR2 FQGTGA. This clone is labeled large. No antigen is known for it. Generated by immunoSEQ multiplex PCR, the TCRdb table keeps only in-frame clones and is missing some. This sample carries some 5,600 clones, approximately 82% of them seen once, and the ten largest clones take around 23%. This sequence originates from an adult with an advanced solid tumor such as melanoma, head and neck, liver or kidney cancer. The sequencing here drew on CD4+ or CD8+ T cells sorted from blood, taken in a trial of the OX40 agonist ivuxolimab. The chain carries TRBV7-3 and TRBJ2-7; the D call may be TRBD1 or TRBD2 (5 bases each). DNA for the CDR3: TGTGCCAGCAGCCCCTCAGGGACCGTCGCCTACGAGCAGTACTTC. Encoded protein: CASSPSGTVAYEQYF.